This TCR beta chain was captured in a study of blood T cells in healthy people across ages (dated by TCRdb to the mid-2010s). In the study overall: Template switching captured roughly one uniquely barcoded TCR beta cDNA molecule per two T cells in model experiments. Four age groups were formed from the donors: young (average approximately 17 years), middle-aged (less than 40), aged (62) and long-lived (82). The study measured age-related changes in TCR beta repertoire diversity using deep sequencing normalized with unique cDNA molecular identifiers. For two donors (one aged 18 to 29 and one aged 80 or older), the study analyzed two additional independent replicas of 1 million unique cDNA reads from the same blood draw. Donors of different ages were randomly distributed across sequencing lanes to avoid experimental bias. Results the study describes overall, beyond this receptor: Observed TCR beta diversity correlated strongly with the percentage of naive T cells measured by flow cytometry. Because profiling used bulk unsorted PBMCs, naive and antigen-experienced compartments could not be compared conclusively. Observed TCR beta diversity per million T cells fell roughly linearly with age, and a significant reduction was already apparent by age roughly 40. Estimates of total diversity based on one million sequenced T cells were regarded as lower bounds and as underestimates. Donor CMV infection status was unknown, potentially confounding age-related changes in expanded clonotypes. The long-lived group showed more naive CD4+ T cells, fewer expanded clones and increased TCR diversity than the aged group, suggesting age selection.

The library relied on 5' RACE. TCRdb names Illumina HiSeq 2500 as the instrument used. A second about 7 to 11 cycle PCR used a sample-barcoded 5' primer and a J-beta primer mix. Each TCR beta cDNA molecule received a unique molecular identifier from a template-switch 5' adaptor carrying 12 random nucleotides. Each sample yielded at least 2.5 million CDR3-containing paired-end reads. The Mint cDNA synthesis kit, primed by a TRBC-specific oligonucleotide, was used to synthesize first-strand cDNA from all RNA. All cDNA was treated with uracil-DNA glycosylase and then went through a first 18-cycle PCR with the universal primers M1SS and BC2_uni_R. Turning to the authors' computational methods: For normalization, 1 million high-quality reads were randomly selected from each sample, with every read carrying a distinct molecular identifier. Reads with shared molecular identifiers were discarded instead of being binned into consensus sequences. MiTCR, run with a Q25 quality threshold and the strictest error-elimination algorithm, handled CDR3 identification, clonotype clustering and error correction. Lower-bound total TCR beta diversity was estimated with a nonparametric unseen species model using Euler transformation. Using fastp at Q25 and MiXCR, TCRdb reprocessed the public reads and kept productive beta chains. Entries that share a CDR3 protein sequence are merged under the most common genes and DNA. For this entry, the V and J calls and clone size follow TCRdb and not the study's own pipeline. For this sample the table gives hundreds of thousands of distinct CDR3 sequences, of which 62% were detected only once. 25% to 35% of the sample lies in the top ten.

CDR1 SGHDT and CDR2 YYEEEE were looked up in the germline V gene. Deletion took 2 bases off V and 7 bases off J, with a span of 12 bases between the germline ends. The CDR3 runs 13 residues from the cysteine to the phenylalanine. Of all the DNA, just the CDR3 is kept, 39 bases in frame from base 1. A word on this clonotype: It has no known antigen specificity. Base quality data are lacking; no much larger clone is found one base away.

Donors were a few dozen systemically healthy Caucasian individuals from Russia aged 6 to 90 years. Each donor gave 8 to 10 milliliters of peripheral blood, collected into EDTA-treated Vacutainer tubes. Ficoll-Paque density-gradient centrifugation was used to isolate PBMCs, with at least 6.5 million per sample. Trizol reagent was used to extract total RNA from PBMCs, with at least 6 micrograms per sample. The percentages of naive CD45RAhigh/CD27high T cells were determined by flow cytometry on a PBMC aliquot from every donor. Input material: blood. This receptor was taken from a man aged 30 to 45 in good health. The chain is encoded by TRBV5-6 joined to TRBJ2-5, with no confidently assigned D gene. The CDR3 corresponds to CASSLRRAGTQYF. The nucleotide sequence reads TGTGCCAGCAGCTTACGTAGGGCCGGGACCCAGTACTTC.